This TCR beta chain is from a study of cytomegalovirus exposure and HLA in healthy donors. Regarding this clone: The antigen remains undetermined.

This PCR relied on a set of 60 Vbeta primers and 13 Jbeta primers. The protocol was immunoSEQ multiplex PCR, while the TCRdb copy is restricted to in-frame clones and leaves out a portion. The sample includes over 85,000 clones, 50% to 70% of them seen just once. Losses at the gene ends were 3 bases for V and 3 bases for J; bases not matched to a gene: 2. In germline, CDR1 is MDHEN, CDR2 SYDVKM. CDR3 size: 14 residues. General study points: Several of the most significant clusters appeared, in a later analysis, to be linked to common viral pathogens. There were some public TCRs occurring in many donors, but most TCR sequences were rare. Later genetic work tied a missense DCLRE1C variant to beta-chain V and J trimming. Equally common other TCR beta chains were less clonally expanded than HLA-associated ones, a later analysis found.

The V call is TRBV28, the J call TRBJ1-5; 7 nucleotides agree with TRBD1. The sequence derives from a human donor in good health. Sequenced sample: PBMCs. CDR3 sequence: CASSLDRFNQPQHF. The CDR3 DNA reads TGTGCCAGCAGTTTGGACAGGTTCAATCAGCCCCAGCATTTT.